These T cell receptor beta chains were read from a single sample in a study of T cell responses to AZD1222 COVID-19 vaccine. Profiled with immunoSEQ multiplex PCR; TCRdb holds only in-frame clones, not every one. The sample lists approximately 90,000 clones, about 92% seen once, with approximately 2% in the top ten. This material consisted of peripheral blood, taken on day 0 of AZD1222 vaccination. These receptors all come from an adult in good health. Both conserved end residues are part of each CDR3. Each record gives: CDR3 DNA, CDR3 protein, D gene, clone size, J gene, V gene. D genes are given only for firm matches. Clone size is not always given. Where it is, it says once, few, many or a class for expanded clones.

CDR3 DNA: TGCAGCGGGAGGACAGGGACAGATACGCAGTATTTT; CDR3 protein: CSGRTGTDTQYF; D gene: TRBD1; clone size: -; J gene: TRBJ2-3; V gene: TRBV29-1
CDR3 DNA: TGTGCCAGCAGTTCCGCCGGAGATACGCAGTATTTT; CDR3 protein: CASSSAGDTQYF; D gene: -; clone size: -; J gene: TRBJ2-3; V gene: TRBV27
CDR3 DNA: TGTGCCAGTAGTGTCCGGGAAGTCGTAAACTATGGCTACACCTTC; CDR3 protein: CASSVREVVNYGYTF; D gene: -; clone size: -; J gene: TRBJ1-2; V gene: TRBV19
CDR3 DNA: TGTGCCAGCAGCCAAGAGGTCAGCCTACCCGGGGAGCTGTTTTTT; CDR3 protein: CASSQEVSLPGELFF; D gene: -; clone size: once; J gene: TRBJ2-2; V gene: TRBV3-1/TRBV3-2
CDR3 DNA: TGTGCCAGCAGCCAAGATCTGGTAGCCGGGGAGCTGTTTTTT; CDR3 protein: CASSQDLVAGELFF; D gene: -; clone size: -; J gene: TRBJ2-2; V gene: TRBV4-2
CDR3 DNA: TGTGCTAGTGGTTTGGGACAGAGCTATGGCTACACCTTC; CDR3 protein: CASGLGQSYGYTF; D gene: -; clone size: -; J gene: TRBJ1-2; V gene: TRBV12-5
CDR3 DNA: TGTGCCAGCTCCCCAATCGACAGGGCGGGGAATGAGCAGTTCTTC; CDR3 protein: CASSPIDRAGNEQFF; D gene: -; clone size: -; J gene: TRBJ2-1; V gene: TRBV28
CDR3 DNA: TGTGCCAGCAGTCTACTGGACAGGGCCTCTAGTAATTCACCCCTCCACTTT; CDR3 protein: CASSLLDRASSNSPLHF; D gene: TRBD1; clone size: -; J gene: TRBJ1-6; V gene: TRBV6-6
CDR3 DNA: TGCGCCAGCAGCATTACTAGCGGGGGCTACAATGAGCAGTTCTTC; CDR3 protein: CASSITSGGYNEQFF; D gene: TRBD2; clone size: -; J gene: TRBJ2-1; V gene: TRBV5-1
CDR3 DNA: TGTGCCTGGAGTGTAATTGGGGACAGAAACACCATATATTTT; CDR3 protein: CAWSVIGDRNTIYF; D gene: -; clone size: -; J gene: TRBJ1-3; V gene: TRBV30
CDR3 DNA: TGCGCCAGCAGCTTCGGGGGAGGGAGGGAGAATGAGCAGTTCTTC; CDR3 protein: CASSFGGGRENEQFF; D gene: TRBD2; clone size: once; J gene: TRBJ2-1; V gene: TRBV5-1
CDR3 DNA: TGTGCCAGCAGCTCTCGACTAGCGGACAATGAGCAGTTCTTC; CDR3 protein: CASSSRLADNEQFF; D gene: TRBD2; clone size: -; J gene: TRBJ2-1; V gene: TRBV5-4
CDR3 DNA: TGTGCCAGCTCACCCCGGACAGACAGAAACGCCTATGGCTACACCTTC; CDR3 protein: CASSPRTDRNAYGYTF; D gene: -; clone size: -; J gene: TRBJ1-2; V gene: TRBV18
CDR3 DNA: TGTGCCAGCAGCTTAGGGGACAGGGTTTCAGACGAAAAACTGTTTTTT; CDR3 protein: CASSLGDRVSDEKLFF; D gene: TRBD1; clone size: -; J gene: TRBJ1-4; V gene: TRBV7-9
CDR3 DNA: TGTGCCAGCAGCCCCCCTAGAGGGGAGACCCAGTACTTC; CDR3 protein: CASSPPRGETQYF; D gene: -; clone size: once; J gene: TRBJ2-5; V gene: TRBV5-5
CDR3 DNA: TGTGCCAGCTCACCAGGAGTGGGGAGTGAAAAACTGTTTTTT; CDR3 protein: CASSPGVGSEKLFF; D gene: -; clone size: -; J gene: TRBJ1-4; V gene: TRBV18
CDR3 DNA: TGTGCCAGCTCACCACAGGGATCCAATGGCTACACCTTC; CDR3 protein: CASSPQGSNGYTF; D gene: -; clone size: few; J gene: TRBJ1-2; V gene: TRBV18
CDR3 DNA: TGTGCCAGCTCACCGGCAACCGCCGGTGAGCAGTTCTTC; CDR3 protein: CASSPATAGEQFF; D gene: -; clone size: -; J gene: TRBJ2-1; V gene: TRBV18
CDR3 DNA: TGTGCCAGCAGCTGGGGGCAGTTCCGGACGCCTTTCTTT; CDR3 protein: CASSWGQFRTPFF; D gene: -; clone size: -; J gene: TRBJ1-1; V gene: TRBV12-3/TRBV12-4
CDR3 DNA: TGTGCCAGCAGCTTACAGGTACAAGGCACTGAAGCTTTCTTT; CDR3 protein: CASSLQVQGTEAFF; D gene: -; clone size: -; J gene: TRBJ1-1; V gene: TRBV5-5
CDR3 DNA: TGCGCCAGCAGCCGTCTAGCGGGAAACTTGTACGAGCAGTACTTC; CDR3 protein: CASSRLAGNLYEQYF; D gene: TRBD2; clone size: -; J gene: TRBJ2-7; V gene: TRBV4-1
CDR3 DNA: TGTGCCAGCAGCTTAGGTTCGGGGACGAGGGGCGGCTACACCTTC; CDR3 protein: CASSLGSGTRGGYTF; D gene: -; clone size: few; J gene: TRBJ1-2; V gene: TRBV7-2
CDR3 DNA: TGTGCCAGCAGCAAAGGCGTGGGCCGGGAAAAACTGTTTTTT; CDR3 protein: CASSKGVGREKLFF; D gene: -; clone size: -; J gene: TRBJ1-4; V gene: TRBV21-1
CDR3 DNA: TGCGCCAGCAGCCGACGGGACACCGGTGACGAGCAGTACTTC; CDR3 protein: CASSRRDTGDEQYF; D gene: -; clone size: -; J gene: TRBJ2-7; V gene: TRBV5-1
CDR3 DNA: TGTGCCAGCTCACAACGGACGGAGAGTTCTGGAAACACCATATATTTT; CDR3 protein: CASSQRTESSGNTIYF; D gene: -; clone size: -; J gene: TRBJ1-3; V gene: TRBV18
CDR3 DNA: TGTGCCAGCAGCGAGGGACAGGGCGGGGAAAAACTGTTTTTT; CDR3 protein: CASSEGQGGEKLFF; D gene: TRBD1; clone size: -; J gene: TRBJ1-4; V gene: TRBV25-1
CDR3 DNA: TGTGCCAGTAGTATGGGGAGCTCTGGAAACACCATATATTTT; CDR3 protein: CASSMGSSGNTIYF; D gene: -; clone size: -; J gene: TRBJ1-3; V gene: TRBV19
CDR3 DNA: TGTGCCAGCCCCCGGTTGGACACTGAAGCTTTCTTT; CDR3 protein: CASPRLDTEAFF; D gene: -; clone size: few; J gene: TRBJ1-1; V gene: TRBV25-1
CDR3 DNA: TGTGCCAGCAGTTTTCGGCGGGAGGGGTACAATGAGCAGTTCTTC; CDR3 protein: CASSFRREGYNEQFF; D gene: TRBD2; clone size: -; J gene: TRBJ2-1; V gene: TRBV28
CDR3 DNA: TGTGCCAGCAGCCTCTGGGGGGGCGAGCAGTACTTC; CDR3 protein: CASSLWGGEQYF; D gene: TRBD2; clone size: -; J gene: TRBJ2-7; V gene: TRBV12-3/TRBV12-4
CDR3 DNA: TGTGCCAGCAGTTTAGGTACTTCCACCTACGAGCAGTACTTC; CDR3 protein: CASSLGTSTYEQYF; D gene: -; clone size: once; J gene: TRBJ2-7; V gene: TRBV27
CDR3 DNA: TGCGCCAGCAGCCAAGATTGGGGTGCTAATCAGCCCCAGCATTTT; CDR3 protein: CASSQDWGANQPQHF; D gene: -; clone size: -; J gene: TRBJ1-5; V gene: TRBV4-3
CDR3 DNA: TGTGCCAGCCAGGGTCTCCAAGAGACCCAGTACTTC; CDR3 protein: CASQGLQETQYF; D gene: -; clone size: -; J gene: TRBJ2-5; V gene: TRBV7-9
CDR3 DNA: TGCGCCAGCAGCCAATCCCCAGCAGTCGGGTATGGCTACACCTTC; CDR3 protein: CASSQSPAVGYGYTF; D gene: -; clone size: -; J gene: TRBJ1-2; V gene: TRBV4-3
CDR3 DNA: TGTGCCAGCAGTTACTCATTCGGGAGGGGAGAGACCCAGTACTTC; CDR3 protein: CASSYSFGRGETQYF; D gene: TRBD2; clone size: few; J gene: TRBJ2-5; V gene: TRBV6-5
CDR3 DNA: TGTGCCAGCAGCTTAGGAGGACCCATAACGAGCTCTGGAAACACCATATATTTT; CDR3 protein: CASSLGGPITSSGNTIYF; D gene: -; clone size: -; J gene: TRBJ1-3; V gene: TRBV7-2
CDR3 DNA: TGTGCCAGCAGCCAAGCCACCTACTCTCAGCCCCAGCATTTT; CDR3 protein: CASSQATYSQPQHF; D gene: -; clone size: -; J gene: TRBJ1-5; V gene: TRBV3-1/TRBV3-2
CDR3 DNA: TGTGCCAGCAGTCTTCCAAGGGTCGAGCAGTACTTC; CDR3 protein: CASSLPRVEQYF; D gene: -; clone size: once; J gene: TRBJ2-7; V gene: TRBV6-2/TRBV6-3
CDR3 DNA: TGTGCCAGCAGTTCTCTGGGGGAGACCCAGTACTTC; CDR3 protein: CASSSLGETQYF; D gene: -; clone size: -; J gene: TRBJ2-5; V gene: TRBV6-5
CDR3 DNA: TGTGCCAGCCGGGATGAGCAGTACTTC; CDR3 protein: CASRDEQYF; D gene: -; clone size: -; J gene: TRBJ2-7; V gene: TRBV25-1
CDR3 DNA: TGTGCCAGCAGTTACTCCGGGGATGAGCAGTTCTTC; CDR3 protein: CASSYSGDEQFF; D gene: -; clone size: -; J gene: TRBJ2-1; V gene: TRBV6-5
CDR3 DNA: TGTGCCAGCAGCTTGGATAGGATGAACACTGAAGCTTTCTTT; CDR3 protein: CASSLDRMNTEAFF; D gene: -; clone size: -; J gene: TRBJ1-1; V gene: TRBV5-4
CDR3 DNA: TGTGCCAGCAGCACCGGACACAATGAGCAGTTCTTC; CDR3 protein: CASSTGHNEQFF; D gene: -; clone size: -; J gene: TRBJ2-1; V gene: TRBV5-4
CDR3 DNA: TGTGCCAGCAGTCGATTAGGAGACAGGGGGTCCTACAATGAGCAGTTCTTC; CDR3 protein: CASSRLGDRGSYNEQFF; D gene: TRBD1; clone size: -; J gene: TRBJ2-1; V gene: TRBV6-6
CDR3 DNA: TGTGCCAGCAGTGAGACGTACAGGGTCGGATATGGCTACACCTTC; CDR3 protein: CASSETYRVGYGYTF; D gene: -; clone size: -; J gene: TRBJ1-2; V gene: TRBV6-1
CDR3 DNA: TGTGCCAGTAGTATCGGGACTAATCCAAGCAATGAGCAGTTCTTC; CDR3 protein: CASSIGTNPSNEQFF; D gene: TRBD2; clone size: -; J gene: TRBJ2-1; V gene: TRBV19
CDR3 DNA: TGTGCCAGCAGCCAACCTCTCCTTTCTGGAAACACCATATATTTT; CDR3 protein: CASSQPLLSGNTIYF; D gene: -; clone size: -; J gene: TRBJ1-3; V gene: TRBV3-1/TRBV3-2
CDR3 DNA: TGTGCCGGAGTACAGGGGAGGCTTTCCAACTATGGCTACACCTTC; CDR3 protein: CAGVQGRLSNYGYTF; D gene: TRBD1; clone size: -; J gene: TRBJ1-2; V gene: TRBV30
CDR3 DNA: TGTGCCATCAGTGAAGGGGGCCCCATTTCAACTAATGAAAAACTGTTTTTT; CDR3 protein: CAISEGGPISTNEKLFF; D gene: TRBD1; clone size: -; J gene: TRBJ1-4; V gene: TRBV10-3
CDR3 DNA: TGTGCCACCAGTGCGAGAGGAGGGGATGGGGATGAGCAGTTCTTC; CDR3 protein: CATSARGGDGDEQFF; D gene: -; clone size: -; J gene: TRBJ2-1; V gene: TRBV24-1
CDR3 DNA: TGTGCCAGCAGTTTAAACAGGGAGGGCTATGGCTACACCTTC; CDR3 protein: CASSLNREGYGYTF; D gene: -; clone size: once; J gene: TRBJ1-2; V gene: TRBV6-1
CDR3 DNA: TGTGCCAGCAGCCCTCGGCGACTAGCGGGTGACACCGGGGAGCTGTTTTTT; CDR3 protein: CASSPRRLAGDTGELFF; D gene: TRBD2; clone size: once; J gene: TRBJ2-2; V gene: TRBV14
CDR3 DNA: TGTGCCAGCAGCTTAGCGGTGGGGATGAACACTGAAGCTTTCTTT; CDR3 protein: CASSLAVGMNTEAFF; D gene: -; clone size: -; J gene: TRBJ1-1; V gene: TRBV7-8
CDR3 DNA: TGTGCCAGTAGAGAAACCTCCGGGACTAGCTACAATGAGCAGTTCTTC; CDR3 protein: CASRETSGTSYNEQFF; D gene: TRBD2; clone size: -; J gene: TRBJ2-1; V gene: TRBV19
CDR3 DNA: TGCGCCAGCAGCCAGAAGGACGGAAAGAACACTGAAGCTTTCTTT; CDR3 protein: CASSQKDGKNTEAFF; D gene: -; clone size: once; J gene: TRBJ1-1; V gene: TRBV5-1
CDR3 DNA: TGTGCCAGCAGCCAAGAGACTAGCGGGAAGACCACCGGGGAGCTGTTTTTT; CDR3 protein: CASSQETSGKTTGELFF; D gene: TRBD2; clone size: -; J gene: TRBJ2-2; V gene: TRBV3-1/TRBV3-2
CDR3 DNA: TGTGCCAGCAGCCGAGGCCTAGCGGGGGTTGAGACCCAGTACTTC; CDR3 protein: CASSRGLAGVETQYF; D gene: TRBD2; clone size: once; J gene: TRBJ2-5; V gene: TRBV7-9
CDR3 DNA: TGTGCCAGCCAGGGGGCGAATGGGTATGGCTACACCTTC; CDR3 protein: CASQGANGYGYTF; D gene: TRBD1; clone size: -; J gene: TRBJ1-2; V gene: TRBV12-3/TRBV12-4